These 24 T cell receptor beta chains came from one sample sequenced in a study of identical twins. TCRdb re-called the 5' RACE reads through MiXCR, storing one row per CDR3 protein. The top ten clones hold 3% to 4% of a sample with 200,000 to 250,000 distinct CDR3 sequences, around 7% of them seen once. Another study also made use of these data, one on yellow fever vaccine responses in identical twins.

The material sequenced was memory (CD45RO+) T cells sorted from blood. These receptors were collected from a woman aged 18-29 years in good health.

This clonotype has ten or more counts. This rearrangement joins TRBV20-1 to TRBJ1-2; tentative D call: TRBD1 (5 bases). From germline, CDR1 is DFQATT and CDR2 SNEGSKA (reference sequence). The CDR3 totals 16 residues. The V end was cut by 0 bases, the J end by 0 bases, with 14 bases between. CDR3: CSARDYSRGANYGYTF. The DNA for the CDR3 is TGCAGTGCTAGAGATTATAGTAGGGGAGCTAACTATGGCTACACCTTC.

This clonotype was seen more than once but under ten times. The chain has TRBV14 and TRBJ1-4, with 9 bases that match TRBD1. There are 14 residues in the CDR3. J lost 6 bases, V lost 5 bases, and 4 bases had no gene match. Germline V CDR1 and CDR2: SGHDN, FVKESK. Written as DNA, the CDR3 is TGTGCCAGCAGCACCCGGGACAGGGATGAAAAACTGTTTTTT. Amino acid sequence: CASSTRDRDEKLFF.

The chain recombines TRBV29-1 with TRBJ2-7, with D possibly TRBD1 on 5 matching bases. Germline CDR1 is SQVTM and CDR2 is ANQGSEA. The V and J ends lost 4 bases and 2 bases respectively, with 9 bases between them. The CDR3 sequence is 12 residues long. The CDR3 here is CSVGGGTYEQYF. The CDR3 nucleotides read TGCAGCGTTGGGGGCGGCACCTACGAGCAGTACTTC.

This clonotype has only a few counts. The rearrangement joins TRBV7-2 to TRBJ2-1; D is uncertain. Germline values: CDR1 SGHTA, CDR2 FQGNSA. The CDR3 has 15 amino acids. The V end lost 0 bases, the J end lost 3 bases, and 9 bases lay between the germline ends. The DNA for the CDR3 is TGTGCCAGCAGCTTAGCGGGCGCCCTCTACAATGAGCAGTTCTTC. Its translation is CASSLAGALYNEQFF.

CDR3 coding DNA: TGTGCCATCAGTGACTTACCACCTGGAGCGGGAGAGAGCTACGAGCAGTACTTC. Translating it yields CAISDLPPGAGESYEQYF. V is TRBV10-3 and J is TRBJ2-7, with 8 positions matching TRBD2. Germline CDR1 is ENHRY and CDR2 is SYGVKD. V was pared by 3 bases and J by 3 bases, with 16 bases of the junction left unmatched. There are 18 residues in the CDR3.

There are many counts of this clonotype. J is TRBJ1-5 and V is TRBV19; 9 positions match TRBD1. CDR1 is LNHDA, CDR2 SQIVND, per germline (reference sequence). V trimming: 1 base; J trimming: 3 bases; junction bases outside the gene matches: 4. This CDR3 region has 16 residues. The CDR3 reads CASSIGDRANNQPQHF. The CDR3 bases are TGTGCCAGTAGTATAGGGGACAGGGCGAACAATCAGCCCCAGCATTTT.

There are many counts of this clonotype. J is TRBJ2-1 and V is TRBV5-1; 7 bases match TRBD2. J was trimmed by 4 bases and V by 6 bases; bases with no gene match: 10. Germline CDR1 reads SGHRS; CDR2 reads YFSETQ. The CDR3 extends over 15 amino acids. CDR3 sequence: CASKLGGTKYNEQFF. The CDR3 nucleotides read TGCGCCAGCAAACTGGGGGGGACGAAATACAATGAGCAGTTCTTC.

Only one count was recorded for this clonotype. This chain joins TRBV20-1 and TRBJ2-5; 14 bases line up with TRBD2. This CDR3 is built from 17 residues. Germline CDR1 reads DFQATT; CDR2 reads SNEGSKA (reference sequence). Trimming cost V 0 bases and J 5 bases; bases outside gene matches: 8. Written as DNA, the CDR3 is TGCAGTGCTAGAGATCAATCGGGACTAGCGGGAGCTGAGACCCAGTACTTC. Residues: CSARDQSGLAGAETQYF.

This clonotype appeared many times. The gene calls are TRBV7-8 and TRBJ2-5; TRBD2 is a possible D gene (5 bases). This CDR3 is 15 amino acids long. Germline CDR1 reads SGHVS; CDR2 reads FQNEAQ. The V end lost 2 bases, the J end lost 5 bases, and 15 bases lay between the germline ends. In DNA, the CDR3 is TGTGCCAGCAGCTTAACACCAAGGACGGGGGAGACCCAGTACTTC. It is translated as CASSLTPRTGETQYF.

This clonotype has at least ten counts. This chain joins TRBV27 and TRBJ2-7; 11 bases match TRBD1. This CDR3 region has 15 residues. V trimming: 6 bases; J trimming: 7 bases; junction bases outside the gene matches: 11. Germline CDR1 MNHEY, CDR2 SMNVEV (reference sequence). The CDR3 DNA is TGTGCCAGCAGCCCGAGGGACAGGGGGAAAAGTGAGCAGTACTTC. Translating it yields CASSPRDRGKSEQYF.

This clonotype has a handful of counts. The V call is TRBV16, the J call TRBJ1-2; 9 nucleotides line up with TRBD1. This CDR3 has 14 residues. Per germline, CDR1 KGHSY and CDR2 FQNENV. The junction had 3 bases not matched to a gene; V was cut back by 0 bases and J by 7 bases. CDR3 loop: CASSQSGQGVGYTF. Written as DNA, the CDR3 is TGTGCCAGCAGCCAATCGGGACAGGGTGTTGGCTACACCTTC.

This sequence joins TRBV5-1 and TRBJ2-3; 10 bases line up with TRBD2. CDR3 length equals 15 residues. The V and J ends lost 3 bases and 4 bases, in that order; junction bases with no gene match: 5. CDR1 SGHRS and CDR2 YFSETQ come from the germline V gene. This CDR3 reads CASSSLAGPPDTQYF. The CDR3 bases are TGCGCCAGCAGCTCACTAGCGGGGCCCCCAGATACGCAGTATTTT. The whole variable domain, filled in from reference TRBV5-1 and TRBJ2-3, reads KAGVTQTPRYLIKTRGQQVTLSCSPISGHRSVSWYQQTPGQGLQFLFEYFSETQRNKGNFPGRFSGRQFSNSRSEMNVSTLELGDSALYLCASSSLAGPPDTQYFGPGTRLTVL.

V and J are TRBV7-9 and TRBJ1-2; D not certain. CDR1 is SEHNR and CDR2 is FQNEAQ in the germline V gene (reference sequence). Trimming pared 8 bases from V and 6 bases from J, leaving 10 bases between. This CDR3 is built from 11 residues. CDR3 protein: CASGPLDGYTF. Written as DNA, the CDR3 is TGTGCCAGCGGGCCCTTAGATGGCTACACCTTC.

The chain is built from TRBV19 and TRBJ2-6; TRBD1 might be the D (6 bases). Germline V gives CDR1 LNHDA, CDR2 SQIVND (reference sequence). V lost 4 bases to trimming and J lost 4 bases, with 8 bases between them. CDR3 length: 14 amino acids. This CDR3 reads CASSTGAGANVLTF. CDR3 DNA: TGTGCCAGTAGTACAGGGGCAGGGGCCAACGTCCTGACTTTC.

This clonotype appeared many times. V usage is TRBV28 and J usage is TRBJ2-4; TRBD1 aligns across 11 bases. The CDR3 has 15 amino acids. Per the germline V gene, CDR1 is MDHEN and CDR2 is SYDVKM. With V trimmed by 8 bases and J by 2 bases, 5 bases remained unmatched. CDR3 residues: CASYGQGASKNIQYF. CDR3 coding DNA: TGTGCCAGCTATGGACAGGGGGCTTCCAAAAACATTCAGTACTTC. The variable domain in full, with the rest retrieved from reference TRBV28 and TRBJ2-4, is DVKVTQSSRYLVKRTGEKVFLECVQDMDHENMFWYRQDPGLGLRLIYFSYDVKMKEKGDIPEGYSVSREKKERFSLILESASTNQTSMYLCASYGQGASKNIQYFGAGTRLSVL.

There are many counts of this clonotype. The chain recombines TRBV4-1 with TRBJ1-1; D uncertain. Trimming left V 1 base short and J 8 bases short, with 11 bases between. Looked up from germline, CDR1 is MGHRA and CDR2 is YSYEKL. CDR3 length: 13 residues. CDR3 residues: CASSQGAYNEAFF. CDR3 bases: TGCGCCAGCAGCCAAGGAGCCTACAACGAAGCTTTCTTT.

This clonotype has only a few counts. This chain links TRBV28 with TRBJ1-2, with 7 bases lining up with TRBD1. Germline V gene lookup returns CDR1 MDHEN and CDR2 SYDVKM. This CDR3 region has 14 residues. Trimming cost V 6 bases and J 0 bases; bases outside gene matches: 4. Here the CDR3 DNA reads TGTGCCAGCAGCACAGGGGACCCTAACTATGGCTACACCTTC. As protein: CASSTGDPNYGYTF.

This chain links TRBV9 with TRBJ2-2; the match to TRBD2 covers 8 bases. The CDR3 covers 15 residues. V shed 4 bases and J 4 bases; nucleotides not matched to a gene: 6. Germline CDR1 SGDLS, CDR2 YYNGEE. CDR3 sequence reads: CASSLGTSVTGELFF. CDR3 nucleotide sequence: TGTGCCAGCAGCCTGGGGACTAGTGTCACCGGGGAGCTGTTTTTT.

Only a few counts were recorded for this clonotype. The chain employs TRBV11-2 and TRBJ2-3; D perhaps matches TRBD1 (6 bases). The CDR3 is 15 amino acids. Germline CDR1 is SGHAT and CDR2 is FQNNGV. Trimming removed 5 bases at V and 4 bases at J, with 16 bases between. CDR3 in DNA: TGTGCCAGCAGCCCATACAGGGTCAATGCAGATACGCAGTATTTT. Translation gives CASSPYRVNADTQYF. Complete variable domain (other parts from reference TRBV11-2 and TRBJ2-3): EAGVAQSPRYKIIEKRQSVAFWCNPISGHATLYWYQQILGQGPKLLIQFQNNGVVDDSQLPKDRFSAERLKGVDSTLKIQPAKLEDSAVYLCASSPYRVNADTQYFGPGTRLTVL.

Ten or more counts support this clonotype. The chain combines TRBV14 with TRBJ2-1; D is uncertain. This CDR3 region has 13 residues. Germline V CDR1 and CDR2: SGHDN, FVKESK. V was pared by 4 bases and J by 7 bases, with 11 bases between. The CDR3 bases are TGTGCCAGCAGCCCCCCGAGAGGAAATGAGCAGTTCTTC. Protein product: CASSPPRGNEQFF.

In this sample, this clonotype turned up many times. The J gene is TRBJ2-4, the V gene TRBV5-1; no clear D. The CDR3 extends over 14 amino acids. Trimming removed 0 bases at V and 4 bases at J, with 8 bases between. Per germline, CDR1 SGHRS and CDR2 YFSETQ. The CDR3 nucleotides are TGCGCCAGCAGCTTGGCGGCGCATAAAAACATTCAGTACTTC. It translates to CASSLAAHKNIQYF.

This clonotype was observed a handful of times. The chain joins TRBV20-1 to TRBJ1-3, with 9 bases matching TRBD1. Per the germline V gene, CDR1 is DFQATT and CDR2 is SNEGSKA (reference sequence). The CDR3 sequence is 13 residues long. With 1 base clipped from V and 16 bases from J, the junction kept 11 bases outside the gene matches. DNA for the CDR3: TGCAGTGCTAGAGCGGGACAGGGTCTCTTGGGGTATTTT. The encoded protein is CSARAGQGLLGYF.

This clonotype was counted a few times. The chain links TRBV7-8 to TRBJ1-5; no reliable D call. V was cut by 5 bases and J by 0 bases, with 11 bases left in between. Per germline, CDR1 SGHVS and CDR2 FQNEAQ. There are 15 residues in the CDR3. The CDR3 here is CASSPVGYSNQPQHF. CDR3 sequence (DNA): TGTGCCAGCAGCCCCGTCGGCTATAGCAATCAGCCCCAGCATTTT.

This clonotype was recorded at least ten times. The CDR3 region is CSVESRGSGYEQFF. CDR3 coding DNA: TGCAGCGTTGAGTCCCGGGGTAGTGGCTATGAGCAGTTCTTC. The rearrangement joins TRBV29-1 to TRBJ2-1; TRBD2 is a possible D gene (5 bases). Looked up from germline, CDR1 is SQVTM and CDR2 is ANQGSEA. Trimming pared 3 bases from V and 8 bases from J, leaving 17 bases between. This CDR3 has 14 amino acids.